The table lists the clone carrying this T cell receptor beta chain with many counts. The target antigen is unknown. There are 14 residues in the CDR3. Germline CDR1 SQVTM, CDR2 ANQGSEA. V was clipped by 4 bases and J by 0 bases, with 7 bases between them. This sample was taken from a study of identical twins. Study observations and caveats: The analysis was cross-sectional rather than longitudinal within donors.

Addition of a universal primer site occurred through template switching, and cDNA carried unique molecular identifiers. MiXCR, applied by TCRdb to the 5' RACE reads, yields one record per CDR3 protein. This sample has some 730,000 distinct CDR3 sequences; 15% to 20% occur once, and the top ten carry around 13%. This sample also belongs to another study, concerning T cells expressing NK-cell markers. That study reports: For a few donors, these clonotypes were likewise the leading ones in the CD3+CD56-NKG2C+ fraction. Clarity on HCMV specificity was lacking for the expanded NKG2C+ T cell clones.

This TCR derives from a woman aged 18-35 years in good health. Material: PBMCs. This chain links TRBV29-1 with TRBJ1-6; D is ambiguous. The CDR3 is CSVAESSYNSPLHF. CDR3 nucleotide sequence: TGCAGCGTTGCTGAGAGCTCCTATAATTCACCCCTCCACTTT.